This T cell receptor (beta chain) was documented in a study of blood T cell repertoires in COVID-19. Study as a whole: Acute-phase and convalescent COVID-19 samples originated in the United States, Italy and Spain. Nucleic acid was either cDNA or gDNA, and it came from T cells, B-cell-depleted T cells, or PBMCs.

The CDR3 covers 21 residues. CDR1 is SGHRS and CDR2 is YFSETQ in the germline V gene. Trimming cost V 0 bases and J 8 bases, with 33 bases left between them. Authors' data handling: Estimation of nucleated cell counts was performed using reference gene primer amplification. Only in-frame clones appear in the TCRdb table, and some are missing; sequencing was by immunoSEQ multiplex PCR. The V and J calls and the clone size are those of that table, but D and trimming were determined from the DNA. The table includes approximately 100,000 clones, around 85% detected once. The chain recombines TRBV5-1 with TRBJ2-1, with TRBD1 as a possible D gene (6 bases). Specimen: peripheral blood. The receptor comes from a woman aged 70-85 years with active or convalescent COVID-19. CDR3 loop: CASSLARWTATFGDDNYEQFF. The CDR3, as DNA: TGCGCCAGCAGCTTGGCGCGATGGACAGCTACGTTCGGTGATGATAATTATGAGCAGTTCTTC.